The 11 T cell receptor beta chains listed next were all sequenced from one sample in a study of blood T cell repertoires in COVID-19. Produced via immunoSEQ multiplex PCR; TCRdb's table is partial and in-frame only. The table shows 350,000 or so clones, with approximately 86% occurring only once. The material sequenced was PBMCs or T cells enriched from blood (not recorded which). The source is a middle-aged woman with acute COVID-19.

V is TRBV7-9 and J is TRBJ1-6; no clear D gene. The V gene's germline CDR1 is SEHNR and CDR2 FQNEAQ (reference sequence). CDR3 length: 13 amino acids. The V gene lost 7 bases and the J gene lost 10 bases, with 14 bases spanning the gap. DNA of the CDR3: TGTGCCAGCAACACCGGGGTTGAATCACCCCTCCACTTT. As protein: CASNTGVESPLHF.

The rearrangement joins TRBV3-1 (or the pseudogene TRBV3-2) to TRBJ2-5; maybe TRBD2 (5 bases). This CDR3 has 15 amino acids. CDR1 is LGHDT, CDR2 YNNKEL, per germline (reference sequence). Between the trimmed V and J ends, which lost 0 bases and 5 bases, there was a span of 13 bases. This chain's CDR3 is CASSQEVKRAETQYF. For the CDR3, the DNA is TGTGCCAGCAGCCAAGAGGTTAAGAGGGCGGAGACCCAGTACTTC.

This clone was seen many times. The chain carries TRBV4-1 and TRBJ2-3; D is uncertain. Germline CDR1 MGHRA, CDR2 YSYEKL. The CDR3 spans 14 residues. V was shortened by 0 bases and J by 0 bases, with 4 bases between the two germline ends. CDR3 sequence: CASSQDLSTDTQYF. The CDR3 DNA sequence: TGCGCCAGCAGCCAAGATCTTAGCACAGATACGCAGTATTTT.

The J gene is TRBJ2-7, the V gene TRBV11-2, with 14 bases identical to TRBD2. The CDR3 extends over 16 amino acids. V dropped 5 bases and J dropped 6; count of bases not matched to a gene: 9. CDR1 and CDR2 (germline): SGHAT, FQNNGV. CDR3 amino acids: CASSPQGLAGEGEQYF. The CDR3 DNA sequence: TGTGCCAGCAGCCCCCAGGGACTAGCGGGAGAAGGCGAGCAGTACTTC.

This chain uses TRBV6-5 with TRBJ1-2; tentative D call: TRBD1 (5 bases). The germline V and J ends were trimmed by 0 bases and 4 bases, with 12 bases remaining between them. The CDR3 is 15 amino acids. Germline V lookup: CDR1 MNHEY, CDR2 SVGAGI. The chain's CDR3 is CASSYSRGGGYGYTF. CDR3 DNA sequence: TGTGCCAGCAGTTACTCGAGGGGAGGAGGCTATGGCTACACCTTC.

CDR3 coding DNA: TGTGCCAGCAGCCAAGACAGGGCTAGCGGGAGACAATACGAGCAGTACTTC. Its protein is CASSQDRASGRQYEQYF. The chain uses TRBV3-1 (or the pseudogene TRBV3-2) and TRBJ2-7; TRBD2 matches 10 bases. Germline V gene sequence: CDR1 LGHDT, CDR2 YNNKEL (reference sequence). CDR3 length equals 17 residues. J lost 4 bases, V lost 0 bases, and 9 bases had no gene match.

This chain uses TRBV2 with TRBJ2-5; D is undetermined. Looked up from germline, CDR1 is SNHLY and CDR2 is FYNNEI. Trimming took off 3 bases at V and 7 bases at J, with 15 bases between the two ends. This CDR3 contains 14 residues. The CDR3 reads CASSDDLKPGTQYF. The CDR3 region has the DNA TGTGCCAGCAGTGATGACCTCAAGCCGGGGACCCAGTACTTC.

V usage is TRBV5-6 and J usage is TRBJ1-3, with unresolved D. Germline V gene lookup returns CDR1 SGHDT and CDR2 YYEEEE. The CDR3 runs 15 residues. V was cut by 5 bases and J by 0 bases, with 12 bases left in between. For the CDR3, the DNA is TGTGCCAGCAGGTATGGTAGGAGCTCTGGAAACACCATATATTTT. This gives the protein CASRYGRSSGNTIYF.

The gene calls are TRBV12-3 or TRBV12-4 and TRBJ1-1; the D is unclear. CDR3 length: 12 amino acids. The V end lost 11 bases, the J end lost 4 bases, and 14 bases lay between the germline ends. The CDR3 loop reads CACWSGGTEAFF. The CDR3 region has the DNA TGTGCCTGCTGGAGCGGCGGCACTGAAGCTTTCTTT.

This clone was observed once. The V and J genes are TRBV27 and TRBJ1-1; 10 nucleotides align to TRBD1. Unmatched junction bases numbered 14, after V lost 1 base and J lost 6 bases. The CDR3 extends over 18 amino acids. Germline lookup yields CDR1 MNHEY and CDR2 SMNVEV (reference sequence). In nucleotides, the CDR3 is TGTGCCAGCAGTTTATTTGTCAGACAGGGGGCGCGGAATCCTGAAGCTTTCTTT. Protein sequence: CASSLFVRQGARNPEAFF.

This clone was seen once. The V and J genes are TRBV4-2 and TRBJ2-4; 9 bases fit TRBD2. V trimming: 0 bases; J trimming: 6 bases; junction bases outside the gene matches: 3. Germline V CDR1 and CDR2: LGHNA, YNFKEQ. This CDR3 has 15 residues. The CDR3 region is CASSQDKAGGNIQYF. The CDR3, as DNA: TGTGCCAGCAGCCAAGATAAAGCGGGGGGAAACATTCAGTACTTC.